The 11 T cell receptor beta chains given below trace back to one sample, sequenced in a study of cytomegalovirus exposure and HLA in healthy donors. Primers included in the PCR were 60 Vbeta and 13 Jbeta primers. Measured with immunoSEQ multiplex PCR; TCRdb has only the in-frame clones, and not every one. The data show about 180,000 clones, roughly four fifths seen once. The specimen sequenced was PBMCs. Every receptor here comes from a female donor in good health and CMV-seronegative.

This rearrangement joins TRBV29-1 to TRBJ2-2; 12 bases map to TRBD2. Germline values: CDR1 SQVTM, CDR2 ANQGSEA. V lost 4 bases, J lost 6 bases, and 9 bases stayed unmatched. The CDR3 sequence is 16 residues long. Written as DNA, the CDR3 is TGCAGCGTTGCGCTAGCGGGAGGGCCGTACGCCGGGGAGCTGTTTTTT. This encodes CSVALAGGPYAGELFF.

The chain recombines TRBV7-9 with TRBJ1-2; 10 nucleotides match TRBD1. Germline V gene sequence: CDR1 SEHNR, CDR2 FQNEAQ (reference sequence). The CDR3 sequence is 16 residues long. The junction had 7 bases not matched to a gene; V was cut back by 5 bases and J by 1 base. The CDR3 DNA reads as TGTGCCAGCAGCGCACGGGACAGGGGATTTAACTATGGCTACACCTTC. Translated: CASSARDRGFNYGYTF.

V and J are TRBV9 and TRBJ2-7; perhaps TRBD2 as D (5 bases). V lost 0 bases to trimming and J lost 2 bases, with 9 bases between them. CDR1 is SGDLS, CDR2 YYNGEE, per germline. The CDR3 extends over 14 amino acids. The CDR3 here is CASSVGGPPYEQYF. DNA of the CDR3: TGTGCCAGCAGCGTAGGCGGGCCCCCCTACGAGCAGTACTTC.

The chain has TRBV7-9 and TRBJ1-1; D call uncertain. CDR1 is SEHNR, CDR2 FQNEAQ, per germline (reference sequence). The CDR3 is 15 residues long. V was pared by 1 base and J by 0 bases, with 9 bases between. CDR3 coding DNA: TGTGCCAGCAGCTTAGTGTACGGGATGAACACTGAAGCTTTCTTT. It translates to CASSLVYGMNTEAFF.

In this sample, this clone turned up once. The gene calls are TRBV7-9 and TRBJ2-7; TRBD1 matches 8 bases. The CDR3 is made up of 16 amino acids. J was trimmed by 5 bases and V by 2 bases; bases with no gene match: 11. CDR1 and CDR2 from the germline V gene are SEHNR and FQNEAQ (reference sequence). This CDR3 reads CASSLIFWTGSHEQYF. The CDR3, as DNA: TGTGCCAGCAGCTTAATATTTTGGACAGGGTCCCACGAGCAGTACTTC. Supplemented by reference TRBV7-9 and TRBJ2-7, the full variable domain reads DTGVSQNPRHKITKRGQNVTFRCDPISEHNRLYWYRQTLGQGPEFLTYFQNEAQLEKSRLLSDRFSAERPKGSFSTLEIQRTEQGDSAMYLCASSLIFWTGSHEQYFGPGTRLTVT.

The genes are TRBV6-5 and TRBJ1-1; TRBD1 might be the D (5 bases). Trimming shortened V by 5 bases and J by 0 bases, and 10 bases separated the two germline ends. Per the germline V gene, CDR1 is MNHEY and CDR2 is SVGAGI. The CDR3 is 14 residues long. CDR3 DNA: TGTGCCAGCAGTCGGACACCCATGAACACTGAAGCTTTCTTT. Translating gives CASSRTPMNTEAFF.

J is TRBJ2-7 and V is TRBV4-1, with 7 bases fitting TRBD2. Germline CDR1 MGHRA, CDR2 YSYEKL. The CDR3 totals 15 residues. Trimming removed 9 bases from V and 3 bases from J; junction bases left unmatched: 14. CDR3 residues: CARKQLAGAFYEQYF. The CDR3 DNA reads TGCGCCAGAAAACAGTTGGCGGGAGCTTTCTACGAGCAGTACTTC.

CDR3 loop: CASGLRDEQFF. In DNA, the CDR3 is TGTGCCAGCGGTCTTAGAGATGAGCAGTTCTTC. The chain couples TRBV7-9 to TRBJ2-1; unclear D gene. From germline, CDR1 is SEHNR and CDR2 FQNEAQ (reference sequence). CDR3 length equals 11 residues. V gave up 8 bases and J gave up 8 bases, with 10 bases separating them.

This chain connects TRBV5-8 to TRBJ2-7, with D perhaps TRBD1 (6 bases). The CDR3 loop spans 13 amino acids. The germline V gene encodes CDR1 SGHTS and CDR2 YDEGEE. The V and J ends lost 5 bases and 4 bases respectively, with 13 bases between them. The CDR3 DNA is TGTGCCAGCAGTCTCCTACAGGGTTACGAGCAGTACTTC. The encoded protein is CASSLLQGYEQYF.

The chain joins TRBV18 to TRBJ2-1, with 11 positions matching TRBD2. J gave up 11 bases and V 3 bases, and 12 bases lay outside the gene matches. This CDR3 has 16 amino acids. CDR1 and CDR2 (germline): KGHSH, LQKENI. In DNA form, the CDR3 reads TGTGCCAGCTCACCCGACGAATTAGCGGGAGGGCCGAAGCAGTTCTTC. Its protein is CASSPDELAGGPKQFF.

The chain carries TRBV27 and TRBJ1-2; D remains unclear. This CDR3 has 14 residues. The germline CDR1 and CDR2 sequences are MNHEY and SMNVEV (reference sequence). The V end was cut by 8 bases, the J end by 6 bases, with 19 bases between. The CDR3 nucleotides read TGTGCCAGCCGCTATCGAGGAGGGCAGAATGGCTACACCTTC. Residues: CASRYRGGQNGYTF.